One sample yielded the 18 T cell receptor beta chains listed below, sequenced in a study of a mutant IDH1 vaccine in newly diagnosed glioma. Time point meaning: week 47, end of study. Vaccinated patients received 300 ug of mutant IDH1 20-mer peptide per dose, with topical imiquimod. Antigens of these TCRs are unknown. Only in-frame clones appear in the TCRdb table, and some are missing; sequencing was by immunoSEQ multiplex PCR. The sample lists roughly 86,000 clones, roughly four fifths seen once, with 5% to 6.5% in the top ten. Here the sequenced sample was PBMCs, taken from a glioma patient whose treatment included an IDH1 peptide vaccine. These receptors were obtained from a man aged 35-49 years with glioma.

The V gene is TRBV11-2, the J gene TRBJ1-2; 9 bases line up with TRBD1. V was pared by 1 base and J by 6 bases, with 6 bases of the junction left unmatched. Germline-derived CDR1 and CDR2 are SGHAT and FQNNGV. CDR3 length: 15 residues. CDR3 residues: CASSLGDRVLHGYTF. Here the CDR3 DNA reads TGTGCCAGCAGCTTAGGGGACAGGGTTTTGCATGGCTACACCTTC.

The chain is built from TRBV14 and TRBJ1-2, with D unresolved. CDR1 and CDR2 (germline): SGHDN, FVKESK. CDR3 length equals 11 residues. Between the trimmed V and J ends, which lost 1 base and 7 bases, there was a span of 4 bases. The CDR3 loop reads CASSQVGGYTF. The CDR3, as DNA: TGTGCCAGCAGCCAAGTAGGTGGCTACACCTTC. The full variable domain, in which reference TRBV14 and TRBJ1-2 provide the parts outside the CDR3, is EAGVTQFPSHSVIEKGQTVTLRCDPISGHDNLYWYRRVMGKEIKFLLHFVKESKQDESGMPNNRFLAERTGGTYSTLKVQPAELEDSGVYFCASSQVGGYTFGSGTRLTVV.

This chain joins TRBV6-6 and TRBJ1-1; 8 bases map to TRBD1. This CDR3 comprises 13 residues. Germline lookup yields CDR1 MNHNY and CDR2 SVGAGI (reference sequence). V lost 6 bases, J lost 4 bases, and 4 bases stayed unmatched. The CDR3 nucleotides are TGTGCCAGCAGCGACAGGGGCCCCACTGAAGCTTTCTTT. Encoded protein: CASSDRGPTEAFF.

This clone was observed once. The CDR3 protein is CASSQSVGNGNEQFF. The DNA for the CDR3 is TGCGCCAGCAGTCAATCGGTCGGGAACGGCAATGAGCAGTTCTTC. The chain couples TRBV23-1 to TRBJ2-1; D possibly corresponds to TRBD2 (5 bases). TRBV23-1 is marked as an open reading frame, function uncertain. Between the trimmed V and J ends, which lost 0 bases and 6 bases, there was a span of 12 bases. This CDR3 comprises 15 residues.

This sequence joins TRBV6-1 and TRBJ2-2, with TRBD1 as a possible D gene (5 bases). This CDR3 spans 14 amino acids. V lost 6 bases to trimming and J lost 1 base, with 9 bases between them. Germline CDR1 and CDR2: MNHNS and SASEGT. Written as DNA, the CDR3 is TGTGCCAGCAGGGATACAGGGAACACCGGGGAGCTGTTTTTT. Residues: CASRDTGNTGELFF.

The chain links TRBV7-2 to TRBJ2-5; no reliable D call. Germline V CDR1 and CDR2: SGHTA, FQGNSA. The V end was cut by 1 base, the J end by 3 bases, with 9 bases between. This CDR3 region has 14 residues. The CDR3, as DNA: TGTGCCAGCAGCTTAGTGGGCTTGGAAGAGACCCAGTACTTC. Protein product: CASSLVGLEETQYF. Complete variable domain (other parts from reference TRBV7-2 and TRBJ2-5): GAGVSQSPSNKVTEKGKDVELRCDPISGHTALYWYRQSLGQGLEFLIYFQGNSAPDKSGLPSDRFSAERTGGSVSTLTIQRTQQEDSAVYLCASSLVGLEETQYFGPGTRLLVL.

The V and J genes are TRBV19 and TRBJ2-1, with 8 bases aligning to TRBD1. V was pared by 8 bases and J by 3 bases, with 6 bases of the junction left unmatched. The CDR3 runs 14 residues. The V gene's germline CDR1 is LNHDA and CDR2 SQIVND (reference sequence). CDR3: CASQSGGFYNEQFF. DNA of the CDR3: TGTGCCAGTCAGTCAGGGGGCTTCTACAATGAGCAGTTCTTC.

This rearrangement joins TRBV7-3 to TRBJ1-1; D possibly corresponds to TRBD1 (6 bases). Germline V lookup: CDR1 SGHTA, CDR2 FQGTGA. V was clipped by 5 bases and J by 4 bases, with 23 bases between them. The CDR3 extends over 17 amino acids. As DNA, the CDR3 is TGTGCCAGCAGCCCCGCGGGGGCCCAGGGTTTAGGCACTGAAGCTTTCTTT. The encoded protein is CASSPAGAQGLGTEAFF.

This chain links TRBV29-1 with TRBJ2-3; 12 positions agree with TRBD2. The V and J ends lost 4 bases and 7 bases, in that order; junction bases with no gene match: 12. Germline V gene lookup returns CDR1 SQVTM and CDR2 ANQGSEA. The CDR3 totals 16 residues. The CDR3 is CSVGPPLAGGPNTQYF. As DNA, the CDR3 is TGCAGCGTTGGCCCACCTCTAGCGGGGGGGCCAAATACGCAGTATTTT.

CDR3 nucleotide sequence: TGTGCCAGCAGGTCTTTAGCGGGAATCTATGGCTACACCTTC. It translates to CASRSLAGIYGYTF. The chain combines TRBV7-2 with TRBJ1-2; D gene ambiguous. Germline V gene lookup returns CDR1 SGHTA and CDR2 FQGNSA. Trimming removed 6 bases at V and 4 bases at J, with 15 bases between. CDR3 size: 14 residues.

V and J are TRBV19 and TRBJ2-7; D may be TRBD2 (6 bases). This CDR3 comprises 16 residues. The germline gives CDR1 LNHDA, CDR2 SQIVND (reference sequence). Trimming cost V 0 bases and J 5 bases, with 17 bases left between them. The CDR3 nucleotides are TGTGCCAGTAGTATAGAAGGGACTTCTCTTTCCCACGAGCAGTACTTC. The encoded protein is CASSIEGTSLSHEQYF.

The chain employs TRBV27 and TRBJ2-5, with 9 positions matching TRBD2. The V segment lost 3 bases and the J segment 6 bases; nucleotides outside the gene matches: 11. CDR3 length: 16 amino acids. CDR1 MNHEY and CDR2 SMNVEV come from the germline V gene (reference sequence). CDR3 region: CASSFAAGGLLKTQYF. DNA for the CDR3: TGTGCCAGCAGTTTCGCGGCGGGGGGGCTGCTGAAGACCCAGTACTTC.

This chain uses TRBV13 with TRBJ1-6; no definite D call. Trimming shortened V by 0 bases and J by 0 bases, and 6 bases separated the two germline ends. Germline loops: CDR1 PRHDT, CDR2 FYEKMQ (reference sequence). The CDR3 consists of 16 residues. The CDR3 bases are TGTGCCAGCAGCTTAGGATCGAGCTCCTATAATTCACCCCTCCACTTT. Its translation is CASSLGSSSYNSPLHF.

The V call is TRBV19, the J call TRBJ2-3, with TRBD2 matching 8 bases. CDR3 length: 14 amino acids. Germline V gene lookup returns CDR1 LNHDA and CDR2 SQIVND (reference sequence). After removal of 6 bases from V and 5 bases from J, the junction contained 7 bases not matched to a gene. The CDR3 reads CASSVAGGRDTQYF. The CDR3 DNA follows: TGTGCCAGTAGCGTCGCGGGGGGCCGAGATACGCAGTATTTT.

This chain connects TRBV19 to TRBJ1-1, with D uncertain. CDR1 LNHDA and CDR2 SQIVND come from the germline V gene (reference sequence). V was clipped by 3 bases and J by 1 base, with 6 bases between them. This CDR3 contains 13 residues. This CDR3 is CASSILGNTEAFF. CDR3 DNA: TGTGCCAGTAGTATTCTTGGGAACACTGAAGCTTTCTTT.

The DNA for the CDR3 is TGTGCCAGCAGTGGTCCTGTTTGGGGAGGGGTCCAGTACTTC. Translated, it gives CASSGPVWGGVQYF. The chain has TRBV25-1 and TRBJ2-5; 7 bases are shared with TRBD2. Germline V gives CDR1 MGHDK, CDR2 SYGVNS. V shed 4 bases and J 10 bases; nucleotides not matched to a gene: 12. The CDR3 runs to 14 residues.

This clone was counted only a few times. The chain carries TRBV10-2 and TRBJ1-4; the D is unclear. CDR3 length equals 13 residues. Trimming left V 8 bases short and J 0 bases short, with 7 bases between. CDR1 WSHSY and CDR2 SAAADI come from the germline V gene. The CDR3 DNA reads as TGCGCCAGCCAGGAGTCAACTAATGAAAAACTGTTTTTT. Its translation is CASQESTNEKLFF.

On this clone: The junction departs from germline at one end; a sequencing error may be responsible. V is TRBV7-2 and J is TRBJ2-3, with a weak D call TRBD2 (5 bases). The CDR3 covers 12 residues. The germline CDR1 and CDR2 sequences are SGHTA and FQGNSA. The CDR3 region has the DNA TGTGCCAGCAGCTTAGGAGCACTAGTCGGAGATTTT. It is translated as CASSLGALVGDF.